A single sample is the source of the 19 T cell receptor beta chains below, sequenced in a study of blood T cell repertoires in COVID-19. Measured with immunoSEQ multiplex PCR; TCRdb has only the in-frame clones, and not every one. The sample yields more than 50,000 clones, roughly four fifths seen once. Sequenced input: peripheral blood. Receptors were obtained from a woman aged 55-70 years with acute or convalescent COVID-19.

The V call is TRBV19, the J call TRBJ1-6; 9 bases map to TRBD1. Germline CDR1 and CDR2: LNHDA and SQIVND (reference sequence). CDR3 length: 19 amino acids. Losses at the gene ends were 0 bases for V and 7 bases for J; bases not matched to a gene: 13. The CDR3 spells CASSIDRLGQGSPNSPLHF. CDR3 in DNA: TGTGCCAGTAGTATAGATCGGCTTGGACAGGGGTCCCCAAATTCACCCCTCCACTTT.

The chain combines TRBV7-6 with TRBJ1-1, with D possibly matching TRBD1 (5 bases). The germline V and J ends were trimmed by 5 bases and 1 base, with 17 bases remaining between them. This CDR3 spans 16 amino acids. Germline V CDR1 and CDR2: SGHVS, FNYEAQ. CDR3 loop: CASSTRQRRGNTEAFF. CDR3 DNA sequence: TGTGCCAGCAGCACCCGACAGAGAAGGGGGAACACTGAAGCTTTCTTT.

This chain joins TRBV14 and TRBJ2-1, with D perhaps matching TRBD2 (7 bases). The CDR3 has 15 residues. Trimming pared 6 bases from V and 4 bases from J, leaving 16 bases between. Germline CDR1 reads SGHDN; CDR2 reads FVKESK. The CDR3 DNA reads TGTGCCAGCAGGGCGGGGGCGGCAGCGTACAATGAGCAGTTCTTC. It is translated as CASRAGAAAYNEQFF.

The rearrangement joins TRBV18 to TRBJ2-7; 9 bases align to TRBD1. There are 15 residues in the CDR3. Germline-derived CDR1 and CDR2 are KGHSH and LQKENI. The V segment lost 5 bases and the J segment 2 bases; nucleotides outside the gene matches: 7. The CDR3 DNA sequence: TGTGCCAGCTCATCGAGACAGGGGGGAACCTACGAGCAGTACTTC. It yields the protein CASSSRQGGTYEQYF.

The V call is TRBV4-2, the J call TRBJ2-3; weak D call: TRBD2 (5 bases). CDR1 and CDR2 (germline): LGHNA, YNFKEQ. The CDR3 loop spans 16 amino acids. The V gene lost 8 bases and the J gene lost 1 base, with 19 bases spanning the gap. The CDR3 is CASAQDVARGTDTQYF. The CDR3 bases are TGTGCCAGCGCCCAAGACGTAGCGAGAGGCACAGATACGCAGTATTTT.

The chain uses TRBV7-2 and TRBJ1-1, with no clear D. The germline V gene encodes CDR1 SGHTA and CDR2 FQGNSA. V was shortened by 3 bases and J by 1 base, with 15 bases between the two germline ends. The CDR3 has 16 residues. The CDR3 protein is CASSLFRSERNTEAFF. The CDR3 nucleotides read TGTGCCAGCAGCTTGTTTCGGTCGGAGCGGAACACTGAAGCTTTCTTT.

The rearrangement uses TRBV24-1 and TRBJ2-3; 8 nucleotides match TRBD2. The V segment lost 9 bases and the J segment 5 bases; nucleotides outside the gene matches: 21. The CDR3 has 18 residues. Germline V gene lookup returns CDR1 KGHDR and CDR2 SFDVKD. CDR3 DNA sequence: TGTGCCACCGGGGAGAATTTCGGAGCGGGAGCTGCCGGAGATACGCAGTATTTT. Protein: CATGENFGAGAAGDTQYF.

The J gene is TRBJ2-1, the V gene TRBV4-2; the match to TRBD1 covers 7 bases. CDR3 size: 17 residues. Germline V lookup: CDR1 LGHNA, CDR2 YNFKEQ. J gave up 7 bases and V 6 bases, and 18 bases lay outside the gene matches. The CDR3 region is CASSQRQGGSIENEQFF. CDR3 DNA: TGTGCCAGCAGTCAACGACAAGGGGGCTCGATCGAAAATGAGCAGTTCTTC.

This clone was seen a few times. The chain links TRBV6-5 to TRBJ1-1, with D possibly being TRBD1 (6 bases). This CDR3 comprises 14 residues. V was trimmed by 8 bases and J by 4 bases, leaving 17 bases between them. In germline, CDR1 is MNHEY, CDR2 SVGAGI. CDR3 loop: CASGLGGGITEAFF. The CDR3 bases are TGTGCCAGCGGATTAGGGGGGGGTATCACTGAAGCTTTCTTT.

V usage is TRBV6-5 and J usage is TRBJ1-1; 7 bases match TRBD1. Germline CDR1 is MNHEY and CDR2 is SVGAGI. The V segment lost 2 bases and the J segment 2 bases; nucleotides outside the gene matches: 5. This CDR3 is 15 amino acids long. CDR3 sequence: CASSYRGQPNTEAFF. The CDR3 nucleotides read TGTGCCAGCAGTTACCGGGGACAGCCCAACACTGAAGCTTTCTTT.

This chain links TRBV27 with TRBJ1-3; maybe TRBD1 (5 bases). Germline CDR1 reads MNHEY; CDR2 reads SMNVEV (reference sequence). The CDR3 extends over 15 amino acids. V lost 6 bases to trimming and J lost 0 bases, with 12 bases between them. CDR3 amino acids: CASRPTGGSGNTIYF. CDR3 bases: TGTGCCAGCAGACCTACAGGCGGCTCTGGAAACACCATATATTTT.

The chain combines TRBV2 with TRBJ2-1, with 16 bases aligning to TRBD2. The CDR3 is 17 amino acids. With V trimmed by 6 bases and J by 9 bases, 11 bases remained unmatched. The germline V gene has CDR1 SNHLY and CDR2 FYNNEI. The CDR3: CASSPGTSGRAGSEQFF. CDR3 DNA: TGTGCCAGCAGCCCCGGGACTAGCGGGAGGGCCGGGAGTGAGCAGTTCTTC.

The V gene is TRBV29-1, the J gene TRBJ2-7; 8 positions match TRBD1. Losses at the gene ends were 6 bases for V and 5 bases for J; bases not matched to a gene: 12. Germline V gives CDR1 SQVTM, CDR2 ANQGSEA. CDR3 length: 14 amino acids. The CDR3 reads CSVRQGTVYNEQYF. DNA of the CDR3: TGCAGCGTACGACAGGGGACGGTCTACAACGAGCAGTACTTC.

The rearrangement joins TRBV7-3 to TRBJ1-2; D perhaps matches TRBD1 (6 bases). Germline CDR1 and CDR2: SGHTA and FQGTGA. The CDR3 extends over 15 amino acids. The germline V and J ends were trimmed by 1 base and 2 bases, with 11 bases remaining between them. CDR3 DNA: TGTGCCAGCAGCTTAATCCACCAGGGGAACTATGGCTACACCTTC. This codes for CASSLIHQGNYGYTF.

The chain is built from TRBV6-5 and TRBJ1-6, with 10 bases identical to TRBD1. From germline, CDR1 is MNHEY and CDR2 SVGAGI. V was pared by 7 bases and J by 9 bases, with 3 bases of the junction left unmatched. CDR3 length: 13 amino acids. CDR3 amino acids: CASTGQGTSPLHF. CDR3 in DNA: TGTGCCAGCACGGGACAGGGGACTTCACCCCTCCACTTT.

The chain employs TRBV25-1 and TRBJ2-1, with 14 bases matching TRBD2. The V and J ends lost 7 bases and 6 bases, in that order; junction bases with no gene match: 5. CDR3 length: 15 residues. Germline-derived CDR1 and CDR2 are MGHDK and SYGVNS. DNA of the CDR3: TGTGCCAGCACCCCCGGGACTAGCGGGAGCAATGAGCAGTTCTTC. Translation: CASTPGTSGSNEQFF.

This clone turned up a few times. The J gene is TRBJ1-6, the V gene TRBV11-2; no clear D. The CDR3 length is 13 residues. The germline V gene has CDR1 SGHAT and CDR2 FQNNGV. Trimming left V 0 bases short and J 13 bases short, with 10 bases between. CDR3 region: CASSLERVSPLHF. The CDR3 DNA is TGTGCCAGCAGCTTAGAGAGGGTATCCCCCCTCCACTTT. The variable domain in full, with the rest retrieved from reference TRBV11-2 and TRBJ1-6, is EAGVAQSPRYKIIEKRQSVAFWCNPISGHATLYWYQQILGQGPKLLIQFQNNGVVDDSQLPKDRFSAERLKGVDSTLKIQPAKLEDSAVYLCASSLERVSPLHFGNGTRLTVT.

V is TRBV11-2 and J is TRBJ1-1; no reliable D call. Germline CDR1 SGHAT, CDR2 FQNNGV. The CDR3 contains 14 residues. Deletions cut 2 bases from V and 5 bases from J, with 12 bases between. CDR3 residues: CASSLLRPRTEAFF. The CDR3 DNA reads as TGTGCCAGCAGCTTACTTCGACCGAGGACTGAAGCTTTCTTT.

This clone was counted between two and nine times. CDR3 amino acids: CASSYSRTAATEAFF. CDR3 DNA: TGTGCCAGCAGTTACTCCCGAACAGCGGCCACTGAAGCTTTCTTT. This chain joins TRBV6-5 and TRBJ1-1; the D is unclear. V lost 0 bases, J lost 4 bases, and 12 bases lay in between. The CDR3 sequence is 15 residues long. Looked up from germline, CDR1 is MNHEY and CDR2 is SVGAGI.